These 10 T cell receptor beta chains were all obtained from the same sample, sequenced in a study of T cell repertoires in cytomegalovirus infection. MiXCR was run by TCRdb on the reads, yielding one entry per CDR3 protein. The sample carries over 300,000 distinct CDR3 sequences, around a sixth recorded once. Specimen: PBMCs. These receptors came from a human donor in good health (CMV status not recorded). Some clones in this sample may be carry-over from other donors' samples.

The chain uses TRBV20-1 and TRBJ1-5, with D unclear. Germline V CDR1 and CDR2: DFQATT, SNEGSKA (reference sequence). CDR3 length equals 14 residues. The V end was cut by 1 base, the J end by 1 base, with 8 bases between. The CDR3 bases are TGCAGTGCTAGAGTATTTGACAGCAATCAGCCCCAGCATTTT. Protein: CSARVFDSNQPQHF.

This clonotype was counted a few times. The chain couples TRBV4-1 to TRBJ2-5; TRBD1 agrees at 9 bases. The CDR3 contains 18 residues. The junction had 13 bases not matched to a gene; V was cut back by 1 base and J by 4 bases. Germline V lookup: CDR1 MGHRA, CDR2 YSYEKL. The CDR3 protein is CASSQAPLGTGRPETQYF. CDR3 DNA: TGCGCCAGCAGCCAAGCTCCTCTCGGGACAGGGAGACCAGAGACCCAGTACTTC.

The chain employs TRBV29-1 and TRBJ1-1; D is unclear. Per germline, CDR1 SQVTM and CDR2 ANQGSEA. This CDR3 is built from 10 residues. V was pared by 2 bases and J by 10 bases, with 8 bases between. CDR3 sequence: CSVEIVGAFF. CDR3 coding DNA: TGCAGCGTTGAAATCGTGGGAGCTTTCTTT.

This clonotype was seen many times. The chain joins TRBV7-9 to TRBJ2-3; D tentatively reads TRBD1 or TRBD2 (5 bases each). Between the trimmed V and J ends, which lost 7 bases and 2 bases, there was a span of 13 bases. The germline gives CDR1 SEHNR, CDR2 FQNEAQ (reference sequence). This CDR3 is 14 amino acids long. Written as DNA, the CDR3 is TGTGCCAGCAACTACGGGGCCTACACAGATACGCAGTATTTT. As protein: CASNYGAYTDTQYF.

This clonotype was detected only a few times. The V gene is TRBV29-1, the J gene TRBJ2-6; D perhaps matches TRBD1 (5 bases). Germline-derived CDR1 and CDR2 are SQVTM and ANQGSEA. This CDR3 is built from 17 residues. Trimming stripped 7 bases from V and 0 bases from J, with 19 bases between. The CDR3 reads CSALGQGSASGANVLTF. CDR3 DNA sequence: TGCAGCGCCCTGGGCCAGGGAAGTGCCTCTGGGGCCAACGTCCTGACTTTC.

This clonotype showed up many times. The rearrangement joins TRBV7-2 to TRBJ1-3, with D possibly matching TRBD1 (5 bases). Germline CDR1 reads SGHTA; CDR2 reads FQGNSA. The CDR3 spans 15 residues. V shed 5 bases and J shed 4 bases, with 15 bases lying between them. The CDR3 region is CASSPPPRQGNTIYF. The DNA of the CDR3 is TGTGCCAGCAGCCCCCCCCCGAGACAGGGAAACACCATATATTTT.

This clonotype was seen at least ten times. V and J are TRBV12-3 or TRBV12-4 and TRBJ1-5, with 7 nucleotides matching TRBD1. The V gene end was trimmed by 4 bases and the J gene end by 6 bases; junction bases not matched to a gene: 6. The CDR3 is made up of 14 amino acids. The DNA for the CDR3 is TGTGCCAGCAGTTCAAACAGGGGCGCTCAGCCCCAGCATTTT. Residues: CASSSNRGAQPQHF.

This clonotype has at least ten counts. This sequence joins TRBV7-9 and TRBJ1-2; 7 bases map to TRBD1. The CDR3 length is 16 residues. Germline CDR1 and CDR2: SEHNR and FQNEAQ (reference sequence). Trimming at V came to 2 bases and at J to 8 bases, leaving 14 bases not matched to a gene. The CDR3 nucleotides are TGTGCCAGCAGCTTAAGAGCGTTGAGACAGGGTGGAGGCTACACCTTC. Translated: CASSLRALRQGGGYTF.

The rearrangement uses TRBV4-3 and TRBJ1-1, with TRBD1 matching over 7 bases. Germline V gene data show CDR1 as LGHNA and CDR2 as YSLEER. The CDR3 loop spans 13 amino acids. V was clipped by 0 bases and J by 13 bases; unmatched bases: 8. In DNA form, the CDR3 reads TGCGCCAGCAGCCAAGAAGTGGGGACAGCGGGTTTCTTT. Its translation: CASSQEVGTAGFF.

The V gene is TRBV7-9, the J gene TRBJ2-5; D is unclear. The CDR3 spans 13 residues. CDR1 SEHNR and CDR2 FQNEAQ come from the germline V gene (reference sequence). V was trimmed by 8 bases and J by 5 bases, leaving 15 bases between them. The CDR3 nucleotides are TGTGCCAGCCTGAGGCATTTGGGGGAGACCCAGTACTTC. It codes for CASLRHLGETQYF.